Listed below are T cell receptor beta chains from one sample, sequenced in a study of shared clonotypes between healthy human individuals. The data were produced by immunoSEQ multiplex PCR, yet TCRdb's version contains in-frame clones alone and is incomplete. The data show about 820,000 clones, almost 95% seen once. The sequencing input was naive CD8+ T cells sorted from blood. The source is a man aged 25 to 45 in good health. Both conserved end residues are part of each CDR3. A D gene is named only where the DNA matches it firmly. Clone size is stated in some rows and not others, as once, few, many or a class when expanded.

d_gene: NA; j_gene: TRBJ2-7; v_gene: TRBV6-5; abundance: NA; CDR3aa: CASNPQGSPYEQYF; CDR3nt: TGTGCCAGCAATCCGCAGGGGAGCCCTTACGAGCAGTACTTC
d_gene: NA; j_gene: TRBJ2-3; v_gene: TRBV6-1; abundance: NA; CDR3aa: CASSEAPSSTDTQYF; CDR3nt: TGTGCCAGCAGTGAGGCACCCTCTAGCACAGATACGCAGTATTTT
d_gene: TRBD1; j_gene: TRBJ2-3; v_gene: TRBV15; abundance: NA; CDR3aa: CAAHNRGADTQYF; CDR3nt: TGTGCCGCACACAACAGGGGAGCAGATACGCAGTATTTT
d_gene: NA; j_gene: TRBJ2-3; v_gene: TRBV7-9; abundance: NA; CDR3aa: CASSLVGTSTDTQYF; CDR3nt: TGTGCCAGCAGCTTAGTGGGGACTAGCACAGATACGCAGTATTTT
d_gene: TRBD1; j_gene: TRBJ2-7; v_gene: TRBV5-1; abundance: NA; CDR3aa: CASSLTGTGTSYEQYF; CDR3nt: TGCGCCAGCAGCCTCACCGGGACAGGGACCTCCTACGAGCAGTACTTC
d_gene: NA; j_gene: TRBJ2-5; v_gene: TRBV27; abundance: NA; CDR3aa: CASSLGRLETQYF; CDR3nt: TGTGCCAGCAGTTTAGGGCGCTTGGAGACCCAGTACTTC
d_gene: TRBD1; j_gene: TRBJ1-2; v_gene: TRBV27; abundance: once; CDR3aa: CASSEGTANYGYTF; CDR3nt: TGTGCCAGCAGCGAAGGGACAGCCAACTATGGCTACACCTTC
d_gene: TRBD2; j_gene: TRBJ2-1; v_gene: TRBV7-8; abundance: NA; CDR3aa: CASSLEAGASEQFF; CDR3nt: TGTGCCAGCAGCTTAGAAGCGGGAGCAAGTGAGCAGTTCTTC
d_gene: NA; j_gene: TRBJ2-7; v_gene: TRBV27; abundance: NA; CDR3aa: CASSFLGSHYEQYF; CDR3nt: TGTGCCAGCAGTTTTTTGGGTAGTCACTACGAGCAGTACTTC
d_gene: NA; j_gene: TRBJ2-1; v_gene: TRBV19; abundance: NA; CDR3aa: CASSSEAGTSSYNEQFF; CDR3nt: TGTGCCAGTAGTAGCGAAGCCGGGACATCCTCCTACAATGAGCAGTTCTTC
d_gene: TRBD1; j_gene: TRBJ2-7; v_gene: TRBV27; abundance: NA; CDR3aa: CASSRPGTVDEQYF; CDR3nt: TGTGCCAGCAGTCGCCCCGGGACAGTTGACGAGCAGTACTTC
d_gene: NA; j_gene: TRBJ2-2; v_gene: TRBV7-6; abundance: many; CDR3aa: CASSLALGELFF; CDR3nt: TGTGCCAGCAGCTTAGCGCTTGGGGAGCTGTTTTTT
d_gene: NA; j_gene: TRBJ2-5; v_gene: TRBV5-6; abundance: NA; CDR3aa: CASSLAPPLTGPGGKTQYF; CDR3nt: TGTGCCAGCAGCTTAGCCCCTCCCCTAACAGGGCCCGGAGGAAAGACCCAGTACTTC
d_gene: NA; j_gene: TRBJ2-1; v_gene: TRBV5-1; abundance: NA; CDR3aa: CASQFSDEQFF; CDR3nt: TGCGCCAGCCAATTTTCCGATGAGCAGTTCTTC
d_gene: TRBD1; j_gene: TRBJ1-1; v_gene: TRBV5-1; abundance: once; CDR3aa: CASSLPGGGQGAEAFF; CDR3nt: TGCGCCAGCAGCCTTCCAGGGGGAGGCCAAGGGGCTGAAGCTTTCTTT
d_gene: TRBD1; j_gene: TRBJ1-1; v_gene: TRBV29-1; abundance: NA; CDR3aa: CSVVGIRGMNTEAFF; CDR3nt: TGCAGCGTTGTAGGTATCAGGGGGATGAACACTGAAGCTTTCTTT
d_gene: NA; j_gene: TRBJ2-1; v_gene: TRBV11-2; abundance: NA; CDR3aa: CASSTQPRTGLDNEQFF; CDR3nt: TGTGCCAGCAGCACCCAACCTAGAACAGGTTTGGACAATGAGCAGTTCTTC
d_gene: NA; j_gene: TRBJ1-1; v_gene: TRBV5-1; abundance: NA; CDR3aa: CASSYTGANTEAFF; CDR3nt: TGCGCCAGCAGCTACACCGGGGCGAACACTGAAGCTTTCTTT
d_gene: TRBD1; j_gene: TRBJ2-2; v_gene: TRBV27; abundance: few; CDR3aa: CASSLRQGSEELFF; CDR3nt: TGTGCCAGCAGTTTAAGACAGGGTAGTGAGGAGCTGTTTTTT
d_gene: NA; j_gene: TRBJ2-3; v_gene: TRBV9; abundance: once; CDR3aa: CASRGEPTDTQYF; CDR3nt: TGTGCCAGCAGGGGGGAGCCCACAGATACGCAGTATTTT
d_gene: TRBD1; j_gene: TRBJ2-7; v_gene: TRBV5-4; abundance: NA; CDR3aa: CASSTGTGNYEQYF; CDR3nt: TGTGCCAGCAGCACTGGGACAGGGAACTACGAGCAGTACTTC
d_gene: NA; j_gene: TRBJ1-1; v_gene: TRBV7-6; abundance: once; CDR3aa: CASSPRAGPNTEAFF; CDR3nt: TGTGCCAGCAGCCCCCGGGCGGGGCCGAACACTGAAGCTTTCTTT
d_gene: TRBD2; j_gene: TRBJ2-2; v_gene: TRBV7-9; abundance: NA; CDR3aa: CASPSGRAPQDGELFF; CDR3nt: TGTGCCAGCCCTAGCGGGAGGGCCCCACAAGACGGGGAGCTGTTTTTT
d_gene: NA; j_gene: TRBJ2-5; v_gene: TRBV11-2; abundance: NA; CDR3aa: CASSLSLRQKLETQYF; CDR3nt: TGTGCCAGCAGCTTATCATTGAGGCAGAAACTTGAAACCCAGTACTTC
d_gene: TRBD1; j_gene: TRBJ2-5; v_gene: TRBV14; abundance: NA; CDR3aa: CASSRAVIDREETQYF; CDR3nt: TGTGCCAGCAGCCGAGCTGTGATCGACAGGGAAGAGACCCAGTACTTC
d_gene: NA; j_gene: TRBJ2-3; v_gene: TRBV7-8; abundance: NA; CDR3aa: CASRGVRQGGDTQYF; CDR3nt: TGTGCCAGCAGGGGGGTTCGACAGGGAGGAGATACGCAGTATTTT
d_gene: NA; j_gene: TRBJ2-1; v_gene: TRBV4-3; abundance: NA; CDR3aa: CASSQGIGTEQFF; CDR3nt: TGCGCCAGCAGCCAAGGGATAGGGACAGAGCAGTTCTTC
d_gene: TRBD1; j_gene: TRBJ2-2; v_gene: TRBV4-1; abundance: NA; CDR3aa: CASSQDQGAGGELFF; CDR3nt: TGCGCCAGCAGCCAAGACCAGGGGGCAGGCGGGGAGCTGTTTTTT
d_gene: TRBD2; j_gene: TRBJ2-5; v_gene: TRBV5-1; abundance: NA; CDR3aa: CASSLPIAGVRETQYF; CDR3nt: TGCGCCAGCAGCTTGCCGATAGCGGGAGTCAGGGAGACCCAGTACTTC
d_gene: TRBD1; j_gene: TRBJ1-1; v_gene: TRBV10-3; abundance: NA; CDR3aa: CAISGTGGTEAFF; CDR3nt: TGTGCCATCAGTGGGACAGGGGGCACTGAAGCTTTCTTT
d_gene: NA; j_gene: TRBJ2-7; v_gene: TRBV5-1; abundance: NA; CDR3aa: CASSLRTKDYEQYF; CDR3nt: TGCGCCAGCAGCTTAAGGACAAAGGACTACGAGCAGTACTTC
d_gene: NA; j_gene: TRBJ2-7; v_gene: TRBV4-1; abundance: NA; CDR3aa: CASSLRAPGPYEQYF; CDR3nt: TGCGCCAGCAGCCTCAGGGCCCCGGGGCCCTACGAGCAGTACTTC
d_gene: TRBD1; j_gene: TRBJ1-2; v_gene: TRBV7-9; abundance: NA; CDR3aa: CASSLGGQGRFGYTF; CDR3nt: TGTGCCAGCAGCTTAGGCGGACAGGGCCGTTTTGGCTACACCTTC
d_gene: NA; j_gene: TRBJ2-3; v_gene: TRBV5-1; abundance: NA; CDR3aa: CASSLHYVSTDTQYF; CDR3nt: TGCGCCAGCAGCTTGCACTACGTTAGCACAGATACGCAGTATTTT
d_gene: TRBD2; j_gene: TRBJ2-3; v_gene: TRBV9; abundance: once; CDR3aa: CASSAAPSGRHTDTQYF; CDR3nt: TGTGCCAGCAGCGCCGCTCCTAGCGGGAGGCACACAGATACGCAGTATTTT
d_gene: NA; j_gene: TRBJ2-7; v_gene: TRBV9; abundance: NA; CDR3aa: CASSVDQESYEQYF; CDR3nt: TGTGCCAGCAGCGTAGACCAGGAGTCCTACGAGCAGTACTTC
d_gene: NA; j_gene: TRBJ2-2; v_gene: TRBV27; abundance: NA; CDR3aa: CASSLKAGTGELFF; CDR3nt: TGTGCCAGCAGTCTAAAAGCGGGCACCGGGGAGCTGTTTTTT
d_gene: NA; j_gene: TRBJ2-7; v_gene: TRBV27; abundance: NA; CDR3aa: CASRGQSDYEQYF; CDR3nt: TGTGCCAGCAGAGGGCAGTCCGACTACGAGCAGTACTTC
d_gene: NA; j_gene: TRBJ1-5; v_gene: TRBV19; abundance: NA; CDR3aa: CASSISGANLYNQPQHF; CDR3nt: TGTGCCAGTAGTATCTCGGGGGCTAACCTTTACAATCAGCCCCAGCATTTT
d_gene: TRBD1; j_gene: TRBJ1-5; v_gene: TRBV7-9; abundance: NA; CDR3aa: CASSPGDSYSNQPQHF; CDR3nt: TGTGCCAGCAGCCCTGGGGACAGTTATAGCAATCAGCCCCAGCATTTT
d_gene: NA; j_gene: TRBJ2-7; v_gene: TRBV13; abundance: once; CDR3aa: CASSLRRSYEQYF; CDR3nt: TGTGCCAGCAGCTTACGGCGGAGCTACGAGCAGTACTTC
d_gene: NA; j_gene: TRBJ2-3; v_gene: TRBV7-9; abundance: NA; CDR3aa: CASSPRGPDTQYF; CDR3nt: TGTGCCAGCAGCCCCAGAGGGCCAGATACGCAGTATTTT
d_gene: TRBD2; j_gene: TRBJ2-7; v_gene: TRBV19; abundance: NA; CDR3aa: CASSIDLIAGLYEQYF; CDR3nt: TGTGCCAGTAGTATAGATCTCATAGCGGGACTCTACGAGCAGTACTTC